Below, 23 T cell receptor beta chains from the same sample are listed, as sequenced in a study of cytomegalovirus exposure and HLA in healthy donors. PCR used 60 Vbeta primers and 13 Jbeta primers. TCRdb's table, derived via immunoSEQ multiplex PCR, lists solely in-frame clones and lacks some. The sample gives 150,000 to 250,000 clones, 79% of which show up once; approximately 4.7% is in the top ten. The sequenced sample was PBMCs. All receptors derive from a woman under 40 in good health and CMV-seropositive.

V is TRBV13 and J is TRBJ1-2; D perhaps matches TRBD1 (5 bases). This CDR3 region has 14 residues. V dropped 5 bases and J dropped 6 bases, with 16 bases sitting between them. The germline CDR1 and CDR2 sequences are PRHDT and FYEKMQ (reference sequence). CDR3 nucleotides: TGTGCCAGCAGCGGGGGGTGGGGGAGTCATGGCTACACCTTC. As protein: CASSGGWGSHGYTF.

This clone has more than one count but fewer than ten. The V and J genes are TRBV30 and TRBJ2-2; 8 nucleotides line up with TRBD2. Unmatched junction bases numbered 9, after V lost 2 bases and J lost 4 bases. The length of the CDR3 is 16 residues. CDR1 and CDR2 (germline): GTSNPN, SVGIG (reference sequence). CDR3 coding DNA: TGTGCCTGGAGTCGGGGGCCAGCGGGAGCCACCGGGGAGCTGTTTTTT. It encodes CAWSRGPAGATGELFF.

CDR3 nucleotides: TGCGCCAGCAGCTTGGGTCCGGGACAGCCCCAGCATTTT. This codes for CASSLGPGQPQHF. The chain recombines TRBV5-1 with TRBJ1-5; D gene uncertain. V lost 0 bases and J 7 bases, leaving 8 bases between the germline ends. The CDR3 runs to 13 residues. Germline V gives CDR1 SGHRS, CDR2 YFSETQ. The full variable domain, rest sourced from reference TRBV5-1 and TRBJ1-5, is KAGVTQTPRYLIKTRGQQVTLSCSPISGHRSVSWYQQTPGQGLQFLFEYFSETQRNKGNFPGRFSGRQFSNSRSEMNVSTLELGDSALYLCASSLGPGQPQHFGDGTRLSIL.

This rearrangement joins TRBV11-2 to TRBJ2-7, with a possible D match to TRBD1 (6 bases). This CDR3 is built from 13 residues. V was shortened by 2 bases and J by 6 bases, with 11 bases between the two germline ends. Germline values: CDR1 SGHAT, CDR2 FQNNGV. DNA for the CDR3: TGTGCCAGCAGCTTACAAGTAGGGGGCGAGCAGTACTTC. Residues: CASSLQVGGEQYF. Variable domain in full (rest from reference TRBV11-2 and TRBJ2-7): EAGVAQSPRYKIIEKRQSVAFWCNPISGHATLYWYQQILGQGPKLLIQFQNNGVVDDSQLPKDRFSAERLKGVDSTLKIQPAKLEDSAVYLCASSLQVGGEQYFGPGTRLTVT.

This chain links TRBV5-4 with TRBJ2-3; D uncertain. The V and J ends lost 0 bases and 2 bases respectively, with 10 bases between them. The CDR3 consists of 15 residues. CDR1 SGHNT and CDR2 YYREEE come from the germline V gene (reference sequence). The CDR3 region is CASSLATAYTDTQYF. The CDR3 DNA reads TGTGCCAGCAGCTTGGCCACTGCCTACACAGATACGCAGTATTTT.

The chain employs TRBV4-3 and TRBJ1-5, with TRBD1 identical over 7 bases. The CDR3 is 18 amino acids. Germline values: CDR1 LGHNA, CDR2 YSLEER. The V and J ends lost 0 bases and 0 bases, in that order; junction bases with no gene match: 8. The CDR3 protein is CASSQDLQGPLSNQPQHF. CDR3 coding DNA: TGCGCCAGCAGCCAAGATTTACAGGGGCCCCTTAGCAATCAGCCCCAGCATTTT.

There are a few counts of this clone. The CDR3 DNA reads as TGTGCCAGCAGCTTACTTAGCGGCGAGCAGTACTTC. As protein: CASSLLSGEQYF. The gene calls are TRBV11-3 and TRBJ2-7, with D possibly TRBD2 on 6 matching bases. Trimming took off 2 bases at V and 6 bases at J, with 8 bases between the two ends. The V gene's germline CDR1 is SGHNT and CDR2 YENEEA. The CDR3 loop spans 12 amino acids.

This chain connects TRBV4-1 to TRBJ1-4, with D perhaps TRBD1 (6 bases). The germline gives CDR1 MGHRA, CDR2 YSYEKL. The ends were cut back, 7 bases at V and 3 bases at J, with 12 bases in the middle. There are 14 residues in the CDR3. CDR3 in amino acids: CASNPGQANEKLFF. The CDR3 region has the DNA TGCGCCAGCAACCCGGGACAAGCTAATGAAAAACTGTTTTTT.

The V and J genes are TRBV6-5 and TRBJ1-1; D is uncertain. Germline CDR1 and CDR2: MNHEY and SVGAGI. V was pared by 0 bases and J by 5 bases, with 10 bases between. This CDR3 has 14 residues. The CDR3 here is CASSYSPGSTEAFF. The CDR3 DNA is TGTGCCAGCAGTTACTCCCCGGGATCAACTGAAGCTTTCTTT.

The rearrangement links TRBV9 to TRBJ1-1, with 9 positions matching TRBD1. The germline V gene encodes CDR1 SGDLS and CDR2 YYNGEE. V lost 0 bases and J lost 4; bases outside the gene matches: 4. CDR3 length: 15 residues. CDR3 amino acids: CASSVEGTGITEAFF. The CDR3 region has the DNA TGTGCCAGCAGCGTAGAGGGGACAGGGATCACTGAAGCTTTCTTT.

The V gene is TRBV10-3, the J gene TRBJ1-2; D uncertain. In germline, CDR1 is ENHRY, CDR2 SYGVKD. Between the trimmed V and J ends, which lost 3 bases and 4 bases, there was a span of 24 bases. The CDR3 loop spans 18 amino acids. CDR3 protein: CAISDPDMSQGHPYGYTF. CDR3 in DNA: TGTGCCATCAGTGACCCTGACATGAGTCAAGGCCATCCCTATGGCTACACCTTC.

This chain connects TRBV12-5 to TRBJ1-1; D not certain. The V end was cut by 0 bases, the J end by 11 bases, with 10 bases between. The CDR3 loop spans 12 amino acids. Per germline, CDR1 LGHNT and CDR2 FRNRAP. This CDR3 reads CASGLVLGGAFF. As DNA, the CDR3 is TGTGCTAGTGGTTTGGTACTCGGAGGCGCTTTCTTT.

The rearrangement joins TRBV4-1 to TRBJ1-2; TRBD1 agrees at 10 bases. CDR3 size: 17 residues. Germline V gene data show CDR1 as MGHRA and CDR2 as YSYEKL. V lost 0 bases to trimming and J lost 3 bases; unmatched junction nucleotides: 7. CDR3 sequence reads: CASSQDPDRGHHYGYTF. CDR3 nucleotide sequence: TGCGCCAGCAGCCAAGACCCTGACAGGGGGCACCACTATGGCTACACCTTC.

V gene TRBV9 combines with J gene TRBJ1-1; 7 bases fit TRBD1. The V gene's germline CDR1 is SGDLS and CDR2 YYNGEE. Trimming removed 5 bases from V and 5 bases from J; junction bases left unmatched: 6. CDR3 length equals 13 residues. The DNA for the CDR3 is TGTGCCAGCAGTTCAGGGGGACTGACTGAAGCTTTCTTT. Its translation: CASSSGGLTEAFF.

This chain uses TRBV13 with TRBJ2-7; no clear D. Germline V gives CDR1 PRHDT, CDR2 FYEKMQ (reference sequence). V shed 4 bases and J shed 0 bases, with 10 bases lying between them. The CDR3 consists of 14 residues. The CDR3 DNA reads as TGTGCCAGCAGCTACAGTGCCAGCTCCTACGAGCAGTACTTC. Protein product: CASSYSASSYEQYF.

In this sample, this clone turned up once. The chain has TRBV6-1 and TRBJ1-2; D call uncertain. Per the germline V gene, CDR1 is MNHNS and CDR2 is SASEGT. The CDR3 has 12 amino acids. Trimming took off 10 bases at V and 7 bases at J, with 16 bases between the two ends. The CDR3 coding sequence is TGTGCCACCTCCCGTACGGTTGGTGGCTACACCTTC. This translates into CATSRTVGGYTF.

The chain couples TRBV11-3 to TRBJ1-2; 10 bases agree with TRBD1. Trimming cost V 1 base and J 6 bases; bases outside gene matches: 5. CDR1 is SGHNT, CDR2 YENEEA, per germline. The CDR3 contains 15 residues. The CDR3 DNA is TGTGCCAGCAGCTTAGGAGGAGGACAGGGGGATGGCTACACCTTC. It translates to CASSLGGGQGDGYTF.

This chain links TRBV7-8 with TRBJ2-7; 11 bases are a match to TRBD2. The CDR3 length is 14 residues. V was pared by 5 bases and J by 5 bases, with 5 bases of the junction left unmatched. The germline gives CDR1 SGHVS, CDR2 FQNEAQ. The CDR3 DNA reads TGTGCCAGCAGCCTACTAGCGGGAGTCAACGAGCAGTACTTC. Translating gives CASSLLAGVNEQYF.

This clone turned up a few times. The chain recombines TRBV6-1 with TRBJ1-1; D not resolved. Germline lookup yields CDR1 MNHNS and CDR2 SASEGT. Trimming shortened V by 6 bases and J by 0 bases, and 11 bases separated the two germline ends. The CDR3 is made up of 14 amino acids. The DNA for the CDR3 is TGTGCCAGCAGGCGGGAGTTAATGAACACTGAAGCTTTCTTT. This codes for CASRRELMNTEAFF.

V and J are TRBV6-5 and TRBJ2-1; D uncertain. V was pared by 2 bases and J by 6 bases, with 17 bases between. The CDR3 length is 16 residues. From germline, CDR1 is MNHEY and CDR2 SVGAGI. CDR3 coding DNA: TGTGCCAGCAGTTACCCTCAGACCTATCCGGGCAATGAGCAGTTCTTC. Protein product: CASSYPQTYPGNEQFF.

The chain employs TRBV11-3 and TRBJ2-4; 10 bases match TRBD1. This CDR3 has 14 amino acids. CDR1 is SGHNT and CDR2 is YENEEA in the germline V gene. The V gene end was trimmed by 4 bases and the J gene end by 7 bases; junction bases not matched to a gene: 4. The CDR3 DNA follows: TGTGCCAGCAGCTCGGGACAGGGGCGGAACATTCAGTACTTC. Protein sequence: CASSSGQGRNIQYF.

This chain uses TRBV7-6 with TRBJ1-1; a possible D gene is TRBD1 (5 bases). Germline CDR1 is SGHVS and CDR2 is FNYEAQ. V lost 0 bases to trimming and J lost 7 bases, with 9 bases between them. The CDR3 runs 13 residues. The CDR3 bases are TGTGCCAGCAGCTTAGCCCCGGGGGATGAAGCTTTCTTT. This codes for CASSLAPGDEAFF.

V gene TRBV12-5 combines with J gene TRBJ2-1, with 8 nucleotides matching TRBD2. Per the germline V gene, CDR1 is LGHNT and CDR2 is FRNRAP. The CDR3 contains 16 residues. Trimming cost V 6 bases and J 7 bases; bases outside gene matches: 14. CDR3 DNA sequence: TGTGCTAGTGGCCTAATCGGCGGGAGGCTCTTAAATGAGCAGTTCTTC. Protein: CASGLIGGRLLNEQFF.